Below are 21 T cell receptor beta chains sequenced from a single sample in a study of T cells after yellow fever vaccination. Each CDR3 protein is one row after TCRdb ran MiXCR on the 5' RACE reads. The sample comprises approximately 130,000 distinct CDR3 sequences, 12% to 15% of which are singletons, and 43% rests with the top ten. Sequenced material: CD8+ T cells sorted from PBMCs, taken 5 days after the yellow fever booster vaccination. These receptors came from a man between 18 and 35 years old who received the YFV17D yellow fever vaccine.

The chain joins TRBV6-5 to TRBJ2-1; D is ambiguous. The CDR3 spans 13 residues. The germline V gene encodes CDR1 MNHEY and CDR2 SVGAGI. V was clipped by 0 bases and J by 12 bases, with 12 bases between them. The CDR3 sequence: CASSYSRRGGQFF. DNA of the CDR3: TGTGCCAGCAGTTACTCTAGACGCGGTGGGCAGTTCTTC.

This chain uses TRBV5-6 with TRBJ2-7; D may be TRBD2 (6 bases). Trimming shortened V by 3 bases and J by 3 bases, and 13 bases separated the two germline ends. The CDR3 runs 14 residues. From germline, CDR1 is SGHDT and CDR2 YYEEEE. The CDR3 spells CASSSGGGFYEQYF. The CDR3 nucleotides are TGTGCCAGCAGCTCCGGGGGAGGATTCTACGAGCAGTACTTC.

The chain is built from TRBV9 and TRBJ2-2; the D is unclear. This CDR3 contains 16 residues. V was trimmed by 0 bases and J by 5 bases, leaving 14 bases between them. Germline CDR1 SGDLS, CDR2 YYNGEE. The CDR3 spells CASSVEGSERTGELFF. The CDR3 bases are TGTGCCAGCAGCGTAGAGGGAAGCGAAAGGACCGGGGAGCTGTTTTTT.

This clonotype occurred a few times. This chain links TRBV4-3 with TRBJ2-1; D might be TRBD2 (5 bases). This CDR3 spans 16 amino acids. The germline V gene encodes CDR1 LGHNA and CDR2 YSLEER. The V end was cut by 0 bases, the J end by 7 bases, with 16 bases between. CDR3 protein: CASSQETTQRLNEQFF. Written as DNA, the CDR3 is TGCGCCAGCAGCCAAGAGACTACACAACGATTGAATGAGCAGTTCTTC.

The table lists this clonotype with a few counts. The chain links TRBV11-2 to TRBJ2-3, with TRBD2 identical over 12 bases. CDR1 and CDR2 from the germline V gene are SGHAT and FQNNGV. This CDR3 is built from 15 residues. J was trimmed by 6 bases and V by 4 bases; bases with no gene match: 5. In nucleotides, the CDR3 is TGTGCCAGCAGCTCCGGACTAGCGGGGTGGGATACGCAGTATTTT. Its protein is CASSSGLAGWDTQYF.

This clonotype appeared a few times. The J gene is TRBJ1-2, the V gene TRBV4-1, with D maybe TRBD1 (6 bases). Deletions cut 1 base from V and 0 bases from J, with 12 bases between. Germline V lookup: CDR1 MGHRA, CDR2 YSYEKL. This CDR3 is built from 16 residues. The CDR3 loop is CASSQGTAQANYGYTF. The CDR3 coding sequence is TGCGCCAGCAGCCAAGGGACAGCCCAAGCTAACTATGGCTACACCTTC.

In this sample, this clonotype turned up a few times. The chain employs TRBV6-1 and TRBJ2-7; D assignment may be TRBD1 or TRBD2 (5 bases each). CDR3 length equals 16 residues. Looked up from germline, CDR1 is MNHNS and CDR2 is SASEGT. V lost 4 bases and J 3 bases, leaving 19 bases between the germline ends. The DNA of the CDR3 is TGTGCCAGCAGTGTTGGCCGAGAGGGACGGTACTACGAGCAGTACTTC. Translation gives CASSVGREGRYYEQYF.

The V call is TRBV12-3 or TRBV12-4, the J call TRBJ2-2; D remains ambiguous. V was cut by 5 bases and J by 9 bases, with 10 bases left in between. The CDR3 contains 12 residues. The CDR3, as DNA: TGTGCCAGCAGTCGCGGCACACGGGAGCTGTTTTTT. Amino acid sequence: CASSRGTRELFF.

This clonotype was detected only a few times. The chain combines TRBV28 with TRBJ2-7, with D unresolved. The germline CDR1 and CDR2 sequences are MDHEN and SYDVKM. This CDR3 region has 15 residues. With 6 bases removed from V and 2 bases from J, the gap between germline ends came to 17 bases. The CDR3 protein is CASRGWTDLTYEQYF. CDR3 DNA: TGTGCCAGCAGGGGATGGACCGATCTCACCTACGAGCAGTACTTC.

This clonotype was counted ten times or more. This chain joins TRBV11-2 and TRBJ1-2, with D possibly being TRBD1 (5 bases). CDR3 length: 13 amino acids. The V end was cut by 4 bases, the J end by 3 bases, with 9 bases between. The germline CDR1 and CDR2 sequences are SGHAT and FQNNGV. CDR3: CASSSQGYYGYTF. CDR3 sequence (DNA): TGTGCCAGCAGCTCCCAGGGTTACTATGGCTACACCTTC.

The rearrangement joins TRBV5-6 to TRBJ2-1, with 13 bases fitting TRBD2. With V trimmed by 4 bases and J by 12 bases, 10 bases remained unmatched. This CDR3 spans 15 amino acids. Germline CDR1 and CDR2: SGHDT and YYEEEE. Written as DNA, the CDR3 is TGTGCCAGCAGCCCCGCTAGGACTAGCGGGGGAAGGCAGTTCTTC. Protein sequence: CASSPARTSGGRQFF.

The table lists this clonotype with a few counts. The gene calls are TRBV5-6 and TRBJ2-1; unclear D gene. There are 15 residues in the CDR3. The V gene's germline CDR1 is SGHDT and CDR2 YYEEEE. The V end lost 2 bases, the J end lost 1 base, and 10 bases lay between the germline ends. In nucleotides, the CDR3 is TGTGCCAGCAGCTTAAACTTTCAATCCTACAATGAGCAGTTCTTC. Translated: CASSLNFQSYNEQFF.

This clonotype turned up a few times. The J gene is TRBJ2-7, the V gene TRBV6-2 or TRBV6-3; 7 bases are a match to TRBD1. CDR1 MNHEY and CDR2 SVGEGT come from the germline V gene. Trimming took 6 bases from V and 3 from J; bases not matched to a gene: 5. The CDR3 loop spans 13 amino acids. The CDR3 DNA is TGTGCCAGCAGATCGGGACAGTTCTACGAGCAGTACGTC. Its translation is CASRSGQFYEQYV.

The chain links TRBV28 to TRBJ2-7, with 8 nucleotides matching TRBD1. The CDR3 has 12 residues. Trimming took 8 bases from V and 6 from J; bases not matched to a gene: 6. Germline CDR1 is MDHEN and CDR2 is SYDVKM. CDR3 DNA: TGTGCCAGCGAATCCAGGGGGCTCGAGCAGTACGTC. The encoded protein is CASESRGLEQYV.

This rearrangement joins TRBV7-6 to TRBJ1-1; a weak D match, TRBD1 (6 bases). Germline V lookup: CDR1 SGHVS, CDR2 FNYEAQ. The V gene lost 5 bases and the J gene lost 11 bases, with 18 bases spanning the gap. The CDR3 loop spans 13 amino acids. The CDR3 DNA is TGTGCCAGCAGCGATGTAACAGGGTCGGAGGCTTTCTTT. Protein sequence: CASSDVTGSEAFF. Full variable domain (missing parts from reference TRBV7-6 and TRBJ1-1): GAGVSQSPRYKVTKRGQDVALRCDPISGHVSLYWYRQALGQGPEFLTYFNYEAQQDKSGLPNDRFSAERPEGSISTLTIQRTEQRDSAMYRCASSDVTGSEAFFGQGTRLTVV.

The chain carries TRBV6-2 or TRBV6-3 and TRBJ2-7; D is undetermined. With 5 bases removed from V and 2 bases from J, the gap between germline ends came to 4 bases. The germline V gene encodes CDR1 MNHEY and CDR2 SVGEGT. The CDR3 has 11 residues. CDR3 sequence reads: CASSGTYEQYV. The CDR3 DNA follows: TGTGCCAGCAGTGGGACCTACGAGCAGTACGTC.

Only a few counts were recorded for this clonotype. This sequence joins TRBV9 and TRBJ1-4; a weak D match, TRBD1 (5 bases). V was shortened by 7 bases and J by 6 bases, with 25 bases between the two germline ends. The germline V gene has CDR1 SGDLS and CDR2 YYNGEE. This CDR3 comprises 17 residues. CDR3 region: CASGHNKWDAKDEKLFF. CDR3 nucleotides: TGTGCCAGCGGACACAACAAGTGGGATGCTAAGGATGAAAAACTGTTTTTT. The complete variable domain, with remaining parts taken from reference TRBV9 and TRBJ1-4, reads DSGVTQTPKHLITATGQRVTLRCSPRSGDLSVYWYQQSLDQGLQFLIQYYNGEERAKGNILERFSAQQFPDLHSELNLSSLELGDSALYFCASGHNKWDAKDEKLFFGSGTQLSVL.

This clonotype was counted between two and nine times. The CDR3 reads CASSFFGARTEAFF. In DNA form, the CDR3 reads TGTGCCAGCAGTTTTTTCGGGGCGCGTACTGAAGCTTTCTTT. The V call is TRBV27, the J call TRBJ1-1, with a weak D call TRBD1 (5 bases). Germline V gene data show CDR1 as MNHEY and CDR2 as SMNVEV (reference sequence). This CDR3 has 14 amino acids. Trimming pared 3 bases from V and 5 bases from J, leaving 13 bases between.

The chain is built from TRBV6-5 and TRBJ1-3; weak D call: TRBD1 (5 bases). The CDR3 has 18 residues. V was cut by 4 bases and J by 2 bases, with 21 bases left in between. Germline loops: CDR1 MNHEY, CDR2 SVGAGI. CDR3 sequence reads: CASSFTSGVSVAGNTIYF. In DNA, the CDR3 is TGTGCCAGCAGTTTTACCTCGGGGGTTTCTGTCGCTGGAAACACCATATATTTT.

The V call is TRBV5-6, the J call TRBJ1-2; D not resolved. Germline V gene sequence: CDR1 SGHDT, CDR2 YYEEEE. This CDR3 contains 16 residues. V lost 4 bases and J 5 bases, leaving 21 bases between the germline ends. The CDR3 sequence: CASSEWVPKYGYGYTF. CDR3 nucleotides: TGTGCCAGCAGCGAATGGGTTCCAAAATACGGATATGGCTACACCTTC.

The rearrangement links TRBV6-2 or TRBV6-3 to TRBJ2-5, with D perhaps TRBD1 (5 bases). CDR3 length equals 16 residues. V lost 5 bases and J 2 bases, leaving 18 bases between the germline ends. The germline CDR1 and CDR2 sequences are MNHEY and SVGEGT. The CDR3 here is CASSPQTVSGQETQYF. The CDR3 nucleotides read TGTGCCAGCAGTCCTCAGACAGTCTCCGGACAAGAGACCCAGTACTTC.